These T cell receptor beta chains were read from a single sample in a study of response to subunit inactivated influenza vaccine. A single record per CDR3 protein comes from TCRdb applying MiXCR to the RT-PCR reads. The data contain around 530,000 distinct CDR3 sequences, 12% of them singletons. The sequences come from PBMCs from blood, collected on the day of vaccination. The receptors stem from a man aged 50 or older who received an inactivated influenza vaccine. Both conserved end residues are part of each CDR3. Fields, in order: V gene, CDR3 length, clone size, J gene, D gene, CDR3 protein, CDR3 DNA. The D gene is left open where the match is weak. Clone size is shown for a subset of rows, as once, few, many or a class of expanded clone.

>TRBV20-1|12|few|TRBJ1-1|NA
CSAAPLYTEAFF
TGCAGTGCTGCCCCGTTGTACACTGAAGCTTTCTTT
>TRBV5-1|15|many|TRBJ2-2|TRBD1
CASIPDRGYTGELFF
TGCGCCAGCATCCCGGACAGGGGGTACACCGGGGAGCTGTTTTTT
>TRBV12-3/TRBV12-4|16|NA|TRBJ1-3|NA
CASSLGALDSGNTIYF
TGTGCCAGCAGTTTAGGGGCCCTGGACTCTGGAAACACCATATATTTT
>TRBV20-1|17|few|TRBJ2-1|TRBD2
CSARDSSGRASYNEQFF
TGCAGTGCTAGAGATAGTAGCGGGAGGGCCTCGTACAATGAGCAGTTCTTC
>TRBV24-1|16|NA|TRBJ2-5|TRBD2
CATSELGTSFQETQYF
TGTGCCACCAGTGAACTCGGGACTAGTTTCCAAGAGACCCAGTACTTC
>TRBV6-2/TRBV6-3|15|NA|TRBJ2-1|TRBD2
CASREIIAGVNEQFF
TGTGCCAGCAGGGAGATAATAGCGGGGGTGAATGAGCAGTTCTTC
>TRBV5-1|15|many|TRBJ2-3|NA
CASSLDTPGTDTQYF
TGCGCCAGCAGCTTGGACACCCCGGGCACAGATACGCAGTATTTT
>TRBV6-1|15|NA|TRBJ2-3|TRBD2
CASSALAGVPDTQYF
TGTGCCAGCAGTGCACTAGCGGGGGTACCAGATACGCAGTATTTT
>TRBV12-3/TRBV12-4|14|few|TRBJ1-1|NA
CASSLGARNTEAFF
TGTGCCAGCAGTTTGGGGGCTCGGAACACTGAAGCTTTCTTT
>TRBV20-1|12|few|TRBJ2-3|NA
CSAISVTDTQYF
TGCAGTGCTATATCAGTGACAGATACGCAGTATTTT
>TRBV27|15|NA|TRBJ2-7|TRBD2
CASSLGGALYYEQYF
TGTGCCAGCAGTTTGGGAGGGGCCCTTTACTACGAGCAGTACTTC
>TRBV12-3/TRBV12-4|14|NA|TRBJ2-7|TRBD2
CASSDRAGAYEQYF
TGTGCCAGCAGTGATCGGGCGGGAGCCTACGAGCAGTACTTC
>TRBV29-1|13|many|TRBJ2-7|TRBD1
CSAGDRGFYEQYF
TGCAGCGCCGGGGACAGGGGTTTTTACGAGCAGTACTTC
>TRBV18|15|NA|TRBJ2-5|NA
CASSPRTTHQETQYF
TGTGCCAGCTCACCAAGGACTACCCACCAAGAGACCCAGTACTTC
>TRBV5-6|14|NA|TRBJ2-5|NA
CASSPQTARETQYF
TGTGCCAGCAGCCCCCAGACAGCCCGGGAGACCCAGTACTTC
>TRBV6-1|17|NA|TRBJ2-7|TRBD1
CASSGPGTGSASYEQYF
TGTGCCAGCAGTGGTCCCGGGACAGGGTCGGCCTCCTACGAGCAGTACTTC
>TRBV9|17|NA|TRBJ2-3|TRBD2
CASSVGLAGSMADTQYF
TGTGCCAGCAGCGTAGGACTAGCGGGGTCCATGGCAGATACGCAGTATTTT
>TRBV6-5|15|NA|TRBJ2-3|NA
CASSYSAGQADTQYF
TGTGCCAGCAGTTACTCGGCAGGGCAGGCAGATACGCAGTATTTT
>TRBV7-9|17|NA|TRBJ2-2|TRBD2
CASSILAGTEHRRELFF
TGTGCCAGCAGCATTCTAGCGGGGACAGAACACCGAAGGGAGCTGTTTTTT
>TRBV29-1|15|NA|TRBJ2-6|NA
CSVSMGSFGANVLTF
TGCAGCGTCTCTATGGGGTCATTTGGGGCCAACGTCCTGACTTTC
>TRBV5-1|13|NA|TRBJ2-5|NA
CASRQGNQETQYF
TGCGCCAGCAGACAGGGTAATCAAGAGACCCAGTACTTC
>TRBV20-1|15|NA|TRBJ2-7|TRBD2
CSAGQTGTRDREQYF
TGCAGTGCTGGCCAAACCGGGACTAGGGATAGGGAGCAGTACTTC
>TRBV18|13|many|TRBJ2-3|NA
CASSPGATDTQYF
TGTGCCAGCTCACCGGGCGCCACAGATACGCAGTATTTT
>TRBV6-5|15|NA|TRBJ1-5|NA
CASSYSRYSNQPQHF
TGTGCCAGCAGTTACTCCAGGTATAGCAATCAGCCCCAGCATTTT
>TRBV5-6|14|few|TRBJ2-7|TRBD2
CASSLASGGHEQYF
TGTGCCAGCAGCTTGGCTAGCGGGGGCCACGAGCAGTACTTC
>TRBV13|13|few|TRBJ2-2|NA
CASSQWGSGELFF
TGTGCCAGCAGCCAGTGGGGGTCCGGGGAGCTGTTTTTT
>TRBV20-1|16|NA|TRBJ2-3|TRBD2
CSATEGLAGVGDTQYF
TGCAGTGCCACTGAGGGACTAGCGGGAGTTGGCGATACGCAGTATTTT
>TRBV20-1|16|few|TRBJ2-4|NA
CSARDPVVRAKNIQYF
TGCAGTGCTAGAGACCCAGTAGTCAGAGCCAAAAACATTCAGTACTTC
>TRBV11-2|20|NA|TRBJ2-2|TRBD2
CASTRRGLAGGPFSTGELFF
TGTGCCAGCACCCGAAGGGGACTAGCGGGGGGGCCATTTAGCACCGGGGAGCTGTTTTTT
>TRBV2|15|once|TRBJ2-6|NA
CASSEVASGANVLTF
TGTGCCAGCAGTGAGGTGGCCTCTGGGGCCAACGTCCTGACTTTC
>TRBV12-3/TRBV12-4|14|many|TRBJ1-6|TRBD1
CASGAGQGVSPLHF
TGTGCCAGCGGGGCGGGACAGGGGGTTTCACCCCTCCACTTT
>TRBV4-3|16|few|TRBJ2-7|TRBD2
CASSQDVTSGRTLQYF
TGCGCCAGCAGCCAAGATGTGACTAGCGGGAGGACCCTACAGTACTTC
>TRBV18|14|NA|TRBJ2-3|TRBD1
CASSPDREVDTQYF
TGTGCCAGCTCACCGGACAGGGAGGTAGATACGCAGTATTTT
>TRBV29-1|16|NA|TRBJ2-2|TRBD2
CSVESERGPWAGELFF
TGCAGCGTTGAATCTGAGCGGGGGCCGTGGGCCGGGGAGCTGTTTTTT
>TRBV7-9|16|NA|TRBJ2-5|TRBD2
CASSPETSGGAETQYF
TGTGCCAGCAGCCCAGAAACCAGCGGGGGGGCAGAGACCCAGTACTTC
>TRBV6-2/TRBV6-3|15|few|TRBJ2-7|TRBD2
CASSYLAGLPYEQYF
TGTGCCAGCAGTTATTTAGCGGGACTCCCATACGAGCAGTACTTC
>TRBV7-2|15|few|TRBJ1-1|NA
CASSPENREGTEAFF
TGTGCCAGCAGCCCTGAAAACAGGGAGGGCACTGAAGCTTTCTTT
>TRBV7-2|15|NA|TRBJ2-1|NA
CASSSSAGSYNEQFF
TGTGCCAGCAGTTCCAGCGCCGGCTCCTACAATGAGCAGTTCTTC
>TRBV7-2|14|many|TRBJ2-5|NA
CASSLVGAQETQYF
TGTGCCAGCAGCTTAGTGGGAGCCCAAGAGACCCAGTACTTC
>TRBV12-3/TRBV12-4|17|NA|TRBJ2-1|TRBD2
CASSLGFGSGGWNEQFF
TGTGCCAGCAGTTTAGGGTTCGGGAGCGGGGGTTGGAATGAGCAGTTCTTC
>TRBV5-6|13|NA|TRBJ2-7|NA
CASSFQDYHEQYF
TGTGCCAGCAGCTTTCAGGATTACCACGAGCAGTACTTC
>TRBV28|15|NA|TRBJ2-5|TRBD1
CASSFFQGAKETQYF
TGTGCCAGCAGTTTCTTTCAGGGGGCAAAAGAGACCCAGTACTTC
>TRBV29-1|14|NA|TRBJ1-5|TRBD1
CSATEGAHNQPQHF
TGCAGCGCGACTGAGGGGGCGCACAATCAGCCCCAGCATTTT
>TRBV12-3/TRBV12-4|16|NA|TRBJ2-1|TRBD1
CASSFLGTASYNEQFF
TGTGCCAGCAGTTTCCTCGGGACAGCTTCCTACAATGAGCAGTTCTTC
>TRBV9|15|NA|TRBJ2-4|TRBD2
CASSPPGGRENIQYF
TGTGCCAGCAGCCCCCCGGGAGGCAGGGAGAACATTCAGTACTTC
>TRBV6-1|13|few|TRBJ2-7|NA
CASSGWPTHEQYF
TGTGCCAGCAGCGGATGGCCCACCCACGAGCAGTACTTC
>TRBV7-9|14|NA|TRBJ1-5|TRBD1
CASSPSGDSQPQHF
TGTGCCAGCAGCCCGTCCGGGGACAGTCAGCCCCAGCATTTT
>TRBV11-1|14|few|TRBJ2-2|NA
CASSPSTGPGELFF
TGTGCCAGCAGCCCTAGCACAGGTCCCGGGGAGCTGTTTTTT
>TRBV12-3/TRBV12-4|15|many|TRBJ2-2|NA
CASSFRHLNTGELFF
TGTGCCAGCAGTTTTAGACACCTAAACACCGGGGAGCTGTTTTTT